The clone carrying this T cell receptor (beta chain) was counted a single time. Its antigen is undetermined. The CDR3 contains 16 residues. Unmatched junction bases numbered 12, after V lost 6 bases and J lost 4 bases. Germline CDR1 reads SGHRS; CDR2 reads YFSETQ. This sample is part of a study of shared clonotypes between healthy human individuals. General study findings and limits: Among the subsets, naive ones generally showed larger estimated richness than memory ones. Among donors, the sharing of clonotypes was expected to be influenced by sequencing depth.

Profiling relied on immunoSEQ multiplex PCR, and the TCRdb table lists in-frame clones only, not all of them. The sample includes 2.3 million or so clones, approximately 93% of them seen just once. The V and J genes are TRBV5-1 and TRBJ1-3, with 8 positions matching TRBD1. This TCR was sampled from a man aged 18 to 30 in good health. Some clones in this sample may be carry-over from other donors' samples. The sequencing input was naive CD4+ T cells from PBMCs. Specified subset: CD45RA+ positively selected. The DNA of the CDR3 is TGCGCCAGCAAGCTTACAGGGGGTTCGGACGGAAACACCATATATTTT. The encoded protein is CASKLTGGSDGNTIYF. Using reference TRBV5-1 and TRBJ1-3 for the parts outside the CDR3, the full variable domain is KAGVTQTPRYLIKTRGQQVTLSCSPISGHRSVSWYQQTPGQGLQFLFEYFSETQRNKGNFPGRFSGRQFSNSRSEMNVSTLELGDSALYLCASKLTGGSDGNTIYFGEGSWLTVV.